This T cell receptor (beta chain) is drawn from a study of post-analysis software for immune sequencing data. On the study more broadly: Recorded disease courses covered relapsing-remitting, secondary progressive and progressive-relapsing multiple sclerosis. Some patients had no subtype annotation. Study-level results: The study found TRBV5-6, TRBV5-1 and TRBV20-1 among roughly 5 TRBV segments more frequent in patients than controls.

CDR1 is SGHTA, CDR2 FQGNSA, per germline. This CDR3 comprises 13 residues. J gave up 9 bases and V 1 base, and 3 bases lay outside the gene matches. TCR beta libraries were prepared from cDNA with unique molecular identifiers. Yield was some 540,000 cDNA molecules from approximately 0.95 to 9.8 million T cells. From the PCR reads, TCRdb called clonotypes with MiXCR, one entry per CDR3 protein. The table has 750,000 to 950,000 distinct CDR3 sequences, 40% to 55% seen once. This clonotype appeared once. Its cognate antigen is unknown. This clonotype originated in a girl aged 10-17 years with multiple sclerosis. Sequencing input: blood. V usage is TRBV7-2 and J usage is TRBJ2-1, with 7 bases that match TRBD2. CDR3 sequence reads: CASSLGEGTEQFF. The CDR3 DNA sequence: TGTGCCAGCAGCTTAGGGGAGGGAACTGAGCAGTTCTTC.